This T cell receptor beta chain was recorded in a study of PD-1 blockade in classical Hodgkin lymphoma. To note about this clone: The antigen remains unidentified.

Notes on the study in general: CD4+ TCR diversity climbed significantly by C4D1, unlike CD8+ TCR diversity. Relapsed/refractory patients reportedly had lower baseline diversity than newly diagnosed patients. Complete responders matched newly diagnosed patients in baseline diversity.

The protocol was immunoSEQ multiplex PCR, while the TCRdb copy is restricted to in-frame clones and leaves out a portion. The repertoire holds around 93,000 clones, roughly 78% seen once, with about 9.4% in the top ten. Time point here: cycle 4 day 1 (C4D1), after more than 5 weeks of nivolumab. Following autologous stem cell transplantation, relapse occurred in every patient, and exposure to brentuximab vedotin varied. The CDR3 spans 15 residues. Trimming removed 5 bases from V and 0 bases from J, with 11 bases in between. Looked up from germline, CDR1 is SGHRS and CDR2 is YFSETQ. This clonotype was sampled from a human donor with classical Hodgkin lymphoma. The specimen comprised peripheral blood mononuclear cells (PBMCs), sampled before the fourth cycle of nivolumab. This chain uses TRBV5-1 with TRBJ1-4; TRBD1 is a possible D gene (6 bases). The CDR3 bases are TGCGCCAGCAGTAGTCGACAGGCAACTAATGAAAAACTGTTTTTT. Its translation is CASSSRQATNEKLFF. The full variable domain, with the rest looked up from reference TRBV5-1 and TRBJ1-4, is KAGVTQTPRYLIKTRGQQVTLSCSPISGHRSVSWYQQTPGQGLQFLFEYFSETQRNKGNFPGRFSGRQFSNSRSEMNVSTLELGDSALYLCASSSRQATNEKLFFGSGTQLSVL.